These 10 T cell receptor beta chains share one sample of origin, sequenced in a study of beta chain features in type 1 diabetes. The investigators reverse transcribed all of the isolated RNA, so they sequenced expressed TCRB transcripts. Method: immunoSEQ multiplex PCR; TCRdb's copy keeps in-frame clones and lacks some. The data hold about 900,000 clones, with about a sixth observed a single time. Material: naive CD4+ T cells from blood. The origin of the receptors is a young woman in good health.

This clone was observed a few times. The rearrangement joins TRBV15 to TRBJ2-6; D uncertain. CDR1 is LNHNV and CDR2 is YYDKDF in the germline V gene (reference sequence). The CDR3 is 16 residues long. Trimming shortened V by 0 bases and J by 1 base, and 7 bases separated the two germline ends. CDR3 residues: CATSRDVGSGANVLTF. For the CDR3, the DNA is TGTGCCACCAGCAGAGATGTAGGGTCTGGGGCCAACGTCCTGACTTTC.

V usage is TRBV6-6 and J usage is TRBJ2-1; D not resolved. This CDR3 spans 12 amino acids. The V end was cut by 5 bases, the J end by 15 bases, with 17 bases between. CDR1 and CDR2 (germline): MNHNY, SVGAGI (reference sequence). The CDR3 DNA follows: TGTGCCAGCAGTGCGGAAGGGATTAGACCGTTCTTC. This translates into CASSAEGIRPFF.

This clone was recorded a few times. J is TRBJ2-7 and V is TRBV6-1, with 9 bases aligning to TRBD1. V shed 6 bases, J shed 4 bases, and the junction held 10 bases outside the gene matches. Per germline, CDR1 MNHNS and CDR2 SASEGT. The CDR3 totals 15 residues. The CDR3 DNA is TGTGCCAGCAGGGGGGGACAGGGTGCGAGTTACGAGCAGTACTTC. Amino acid sequence: CASRGGQGASYEQYF.

The rearrangement joins TRBV2 to TRBJ1-5; D not certain. Trimming left V 3 bases short and J 6 bases short, with 9 bases between. This CDR3 is built from 13 residues. Germline V gene data show CDR1 as SNHLY and CDR2 as FYNNEI. CDR3 DNA: TGTGCCAGCAGTGACCAGGCCCTTCAGCCCCAGCATTTT. It translates to CASSDQALQPQHF.

The rearrangement joins TRBV5-6 to TRBJ2-5; the D is unclear. The CDR3 extends over 13 amino acids. Germline lookup yields CDR1 SGHDT and CDR2 YYEEEE. V gave up 0 bases and J gave up 6 bases, with 9 bases separating them. Written as DNA, the CDR3 is TGTGCCAGCAGCTTGGGGAGTAGAAAGACCCAGTACTTC. Translating gives CASSLGSRKTQYF.

This clone was observed a handful of times. This chain links TRBV7-9 with TRBJ2-3; 10 bases match TRBD2. Per germline, CDR1 SEHNR and CDR2 FQNEAQ (reference sequence). The J segment lost 3 bases and the V segment lost 0 bases, leaving 3 bases of the junction unmatched. This CDR3 is 16 amino acids long. DNA for the CDR3: TGTGCCAGCAGCTTAGCAGCGGGAGGGCCGACAGATACGCAGTATTTT. The encoded protein is CASSLAAGGPTDTQYF.

The chain couples TRBV27 to TRBJ1-2; no clear D gene. Per the germline V gene, CDR1 is MNHEY and CDR2 is SMNVEV (reference sequence). The CDR3 loop spans 14 amino acids. The germline V and J ends were trimmed by 6 bases and 0 bases, with 11 bases remaining between them. The chain's CDR3 is CASRDGDANYGYTF. CDR3 coding DNA: TGTGCCAGCAGGGACGGAGACGCTAACTATGGCTACACCTTC.

This chain connects TRBV5-1 to TRBJ2-5; maybe TRBD1 (5 bases). The germline V gene has CDR1 SGHRS and CDR2 YFSETQ. The CDR3 sequence is 14 residues long. V shed 0 bases and J shed 5 bases, with 11 bases lying between them. Written as DNA, the CDR3 is TGCGCCAGCAGCTTGGGGACATCCACCGAGACCCAGTACTTC. Protein sequence: CASSLGTSTETQYF.

The CDR3 sequence: CASSEGSSTEKLFF. The CDR3 DNA reads as TGTGCCAGCAGTGAGGGCAGTTCGACTGAAAAACTGTTTTTT. The rearrangement joins TRBV2 to TRBJ1-4, with D unclear. Per germline, CDR1 SNHLY and CDR2 FYNNEI. The ends were cut back, 3 bases at V and 7 bases at J, with 12 bases in the middle. The CDR3 runs to 14 residues.

This clone was observed a few times. V usage is TRBV2 and J usage is TRBJ2-3; TRBD1 matches 8 bases. CDR1 SNHLY and CDR2 FYNNEI come from the germline V gene. V shed 8 bases and J 3 bases; nucleotides not matched to a gene: 22. This CDR3 has 19 residues. Here the CDR3 reads CASGVAILLDRGGTDTQYF. CDR3 nucleotide sequence: TGTGCCAGCGGGGTAGCGATCCTCCTTGACAGGGGTGGAACAGATACGCAGTATTTT. Full variable domain (outside the CDR3, taken from reference TRBV2 and TRBJ2-3): EPEVTQTPSHQVTQMGQEVILRCVPISNHLYFYWYRQILGQKVEFLVSFYNNEISEKSEIFDDQFSVERPDGSNFTLKIRSTKLEDSAMYFCASGVAILLDRGGTDTQYFGPGTRLTVL.